This is a list of T cell receptor beta chains from one sample in a study of blood T cell repertoires in COVID-19. Sequenced by immunoSEQ multiplex PCR; TCRdb stores in-frame clones only, minus some. The sample has about 410,000 clones, about nine tenths seen once. The sequencing sample was made of PBMCs or T cells enriched from blood (not recorded which). These TCRs come from a woman in her twenties or thirties who had recovered from COVID-19. CDR3s include the opening cysteine and the closing phenylalanine or tryptophan. D genes are given only for firm matches. Clone size is shown for a subset of rows, as once, few, many or a class of expanded clone.

clone_size | d_call | j_call | v_call | cdr3_aa | cdr3_nt
NA | NA | TRBJ2-2 | TRBV5-1 | CASSLAYEGANTGELFF | TGCGCCAGCAGCTTGGCCTATGAGGGCGCGAACACCGGGGAGCTGTTTTTT
NA | NA | TRBJ2-7 | TRBV12-3/TRBV12-4 | CASSSTYEQYF | TGTGCCAGCAGTTCCACCTACGAGCAGTACTTC
NA | TRBD1 | TRBJ1-5 | TRBV9 | CASSAGTANQPQHF | TGTGCCAGCAGCGCTGGGACAGCGAATCAGCCCCAGCATTTT
NA | TRBD2 | TRBJ2-3 | TRBV6-5 | CASTPSGSVDTQYF | TGTGCCAGCACACCTAGCGGGAGTGTGGATACGCAGTATTTT
NA | TRBD1 | TRBJ2-3 | TRBV24-1 | CATSDYGTGGADTQYF | TGTGCCACCAGTGACTATGGGACAGGGGGCGCAGATACGCAGTATTTT
NA | TRBD1 | TRBJ1-3 | TRBV15 | CATRQTGTGKLHSGNTIYF | TGTGCCACCAGGCAAACCGGGACAGGCAAACTCCACTCTGGAAACACCATATATTTT
NA | TRBD2 | TRBJ2-1 | TRBV30 | CAWSRTSGRYNEQFF | TGTGCCTGGAGTCGGACTAGCGGGAGGTACAATGAGCAGTTCTTC
NA | TRBD1 | TRBJ1-1 | TRBV19 | CASSNGQGMNTEAFF | TGTGCCAGTAGCAATGGACAGGGGATGAACACTGAAGCTTTCTTT
NA | TRBD1 | TRBJ1-1 | TRBV7-8 | CASSSRDRARGAFF | TGTGCCAGCAGCTCCCGGGACAGGGCCAGAGGAGCTTTCTTT
NA | NA | TRBJ1-3 | TRBV12-3/TRBV12-4 | CASSPMGHTIYF | TGTGCCAGCAGCCCCATGGGCCACACCATATATTTT
NA | TRBD1 | TRBJ2-2 | TRBV7-3 | CASSLGQGAGELFF | TGTGCCAGCAGCTTAGGCCAGGGGGCCGGGGAGCTGTTTTTT
NA | NA | TRBJ1-4 | TRBV28 | CASSFAAPSREKLFF | TGTGCCAGCAGTTTCGCGGCGCCGAGCCGGGAAAAACTGTTTTTT
NA | TRBD1 | TRBJ1-3 | TRBV19 | CASSPYRGRGNTIYF | TGTGCCAGTAGCCCTTACAGGGGACGTGGAAACACCATATATTTT
NA | NA | TRBJ1-4 | TRBV9 | CASSVESGISEKLFF | TGTGCCAGCAGCGTAGAATCCGGGATCAGTGAAAAACTGTTTTTT
NA | TRBD1 | TRBJ1-4 | TRBV28 | CASSFRGQGYEKLFF | TGTGCCAGCAGTTTTCGAGGACAGGGGTATGAAAAACTGTTTTTT
NA | NA | TRBJ1-6 | TRBV5-1 | CASSIEGVSPLHF | TGCGCCAGCAGTATTGAGGGGGTTTCACCCCTCCACTTT
NA | TRBD2 | TRBJ2-7 | TRBV28 | CASTGRVSEQYF | TGTGCCAGCACCGGGAGGGTAAGCGAGCAGTACTTC
NA | TRBD2 | TRBJ2-1 | TRBV6-6 | CASRGILAGAYNEQFF | TGTGCCAGCAGAGGGATCCTAGCGGGCGCCTACAATGAGCAGTTCTTC
NA | NA | TRBJ2-7 | TRBV28 | CASSHGGSSYEQYF | TGTGCCAGCAGTCATGGAGGGAGCTCCTACGAGCAGTACTTC
NA | NA | TRBJ1-1 | TRBV10-3 | CAISGQGGTEAFF | TGTGCCATCAGTGGGCAGGGTGGAACTGAAGCTTTCTTT
NA | NA | TRBJ2-7 | TRBV5-1 | CASSLGAGPTEQYF | TGCGCCAGCAGCTTGGGGGCGGGACCTACGGAGCAGTACTTC
NA | NA | TRBJ1-1 | TRBV5-4 | CASRQKPGEAFF | TGTGCCAGCAGACAAAAGCCAGGTGAAGCTTTCTTT
NA | TRBD1 | TRBJ1-5 | TRBV30 | CAWSVGGPNQPQHF | TGTGCCTGGAGTGTAGGGGGCCCCAATCAGCCCCAGCATTTT
NA | NA | TRBJ1-3 | TRBV30 | CAWSASRLGHSSNTIYF | TGTGCCTGGAGTGCTTCACGATTGGGACACTCTTCGAACACCATATATTTT
NA | TRBD1 | TRBJ2-4 | TRBV29-1 | CSGRGQKNIQYF | TGCAGCGGACGGGGACAGAAAAACATTCAGTACTTC
NA | NA | TRBJ1-3 | TRBV13 | CASSLSRSSGNTIYF | TGTGCCAGCAGCTTAAGTAGGAGCTCTGGAAACACCATATATTTT
NA | NA | TRBJ1-2 | TRBV6-5 | CASSQQGNYGYTF | TGTGCCAGCAGCCAGCAGGGGAACTATGGCTACACCTTC
NA | TRBD2 | TRBJ2-7 | TRBV28 | CASSSPGLAGWEQYF | TGTGCCAGCAGTTCGCCGGGACTAGCGGGTTGGGAGCAGTACTTC
NA | NA | TRBJ2-2 | TRBV12-3/TRBV12-4 | CASGGANTGELFF | TGTGCCAGCGGAGGGGCCAACACCGGGGAGCTGTTTTTT
NA | TRBD1 | TRBJ1-6 | TRBV27 | CASSPNRGTPLHF | TGTGCCAGCAGTCCAAACAGGGGTACACCCCTCCACTTT
once | NA | TRBJ2-7 | TRBV6-2/TRBV6-3 | CASSPDGTRGEQYF | TGTGCCAGCAGCCCAGACGGGACTCGCGGCGAGCAGTACTTC
NA | NA | TRBJ2-7 | TRBV10-3 | CAISYGAYEQYF | TGTGCCATCAGTTACGGGGCCTACGAGCAGTACTTC
NA | TRBD1 | TRBJ1-1 | TRBV4-3 | CASSQDIKGPTGGAVAAFF | TGCGCCAGCAGCCAAGACATCAAGGGGCCGACAGGGGGCGCGGTGGCCGCTTTCTTT
NA | TRBD2 | TRBJ2-1 | TRBV6-5 | CASSSETSGSYNEQFF | TGTGCCAGCAGTTCCGAGACTAGCGGATCTTACAATGAGCAGTTCTTC
NA | NA | TRBJ1-1 | TRBV30 | CAWSSTGLGAEAFF | TGTGCCTGGAGTTCCACAGGGTTGGGGGCTGAAGCTTTCTTT
NA | NA | TRBJ1-4 | TRBV19 | CASYSEKLFF | TGTGCCAGTTACAGTGAAAAACTGTTTTTT
NA | TRBD1 | TRBJ1-2 | TRBV12-5 | CASGRGQVYGYTF | TGTGCTAGTGGGCGAGGACAGGTCTATGGCTACACCTTC
NA | TRBD2 | TRBJ2-3 | TRBV24-1 | CATSDSKNGLAGGADTQYF | TGTGCCACCAGTGATTCAAAAAACGGACTAGCGGGAGGAGCAGATACGCAGTATTTT
NA | TRBD1 | TRBJ1-4 | TRBV7-6 | CASSLALDRGFAKLFF | TGTGCCAGCAGCTTAGCGCTGGACAGGGGGTTCGCAAAACTGTTTTTT
NA | NA | TRBJ2-2 | TRBV24-1 | CATMEGSENTGELFF | TGTGCCACCATGGAGGGTAGCGAGAACACCGGGGAGCTGTTTTTT
NA | TRBD1 | TRBJ1-6 | TRBV7-9 | CASRMTGGTYNSPLHF | TGTGCCAGCAGAATGACAGGGGGGACGTATAATTCACCCCTCCACTTT
NA | NA | TRBJ2-7 | TRBV10-3 | CAISELYEQYF | TGTGCCATCAGCGAACTTTACGAGCAGTACTTC
NA | TRBD1 | TRBJ1-1 | TRBV30 | CALGTGVGTEAFF | TGTGCCCTAGGGACAGGAGTGGGGACTGAAGCTTTCTTT
NA | NA | TRBJ1-1 | TRBV19 | CATLSGVNTEAFF | TGTGCGACCTTGTCAGGGGTGAACACTGAAGCTTTCTTT
NA | NA | TRBJ1-4 | TRBV9 | CASSQKATNEKLFF | TGTGCCAGCAGCCAGAAAGCAACTAATGAAAAACTGTTTTTT
NA | TRBD1 | TRBJ1-1 | TRBV19 | CASSHTGANTEAFF | TGTGCCAGTAGCCATACAGGGGCGAACACTGAAGCTTTCTTT
NA | NA | TRBJ1-1 | TRBV9 | CASSVGGDRTEAFF | TGTGCCAGCAGCGTAGGCGGGGATCGGACTGAAGCTTTCTTT
NA | NA | TRBJ2-2 | TRBV11-3 | CASSLRVDTGELFF | TGTGCCAGCAGCTTACGAGTAGACACCGGGGAGCTGTTTTTT
NA | TRBD2 | TRBJ2-1 | TRBV19 | CASSISGTSGLYNEQFF | TGTGCCAGTAGTATCTCTGGGACTAGCGGACTCTACAATGAGCAGTTCTTC
NA | NA | TRBJ2-3 | TRBV14 | CASSGGTISTDTQYF | TGTGCCAGCAGTGGAGGGACCATTAGCACAGATACGCAGTATTTT
NA | NA | TRBJ1-5 | TRBV19 | CASSISSGRNQPQHF | TGTGCCAGTAGTATTTCTAGTGGTAGGAATCAGCCCCAGCATTTT
NA | TRBD1 | TRBJ2-7 | TRBV5-8 | CASSLRDRGREQYF | TGTGCCAGCAGCTTACGGGACAGGGGGCGGGAGCAGTACTTC
NA | TRBD2 | TRBJ2-2 | TRBV6-6 | CASSQSRDRGLAGATGELFF | TGTGCCAGCAGTCAAAGCCGGGACAGGGGACTAGCGGGAGCCACCGGGGAGCTGTTTTTT